This T cell receptor beta chain comes out of a study of shared clonotypes between healthy human individuals. As for the study in general: A couple of women and three men aged 18 to 49 served as donors. Each donor's CD8 memory used one plate, CD8 naive two, each CD4 subset three.

The data were produced by immunoSEQ multiplex PCR, yet TCRdb's version contains in-frame clones alone and is incomplete. The table lists 2 million to 2.5 million clones, about 95% of them singletons, with roughly 1.1% in the top ten. CD45RO negativity and positive selection for CCR7 defined naive CD8 cells, a population that excluded terminally differentiated effector memory CD45RA+ cells. V dropped 6 bases and J dropped 7 bases, with 12 bases sitting between them. CDR1 LNHDA and CDR2 SQIVND come from the germline V gene (reference sequence). CDR3 size: 12 residues. This rearrangement joins TRBV19 to TRBJ1-1; D is unclear. The sequenced sample consisted of naive CD8+ T cells sorted from blood. This TCR derives from a young man in good health. The CDR3 sequence: CASRQWEGEAFF. The CDR3 nucleotides are TGTGCCAGTAGACAATGGGAGGGTGAAGCTTTCTTT.